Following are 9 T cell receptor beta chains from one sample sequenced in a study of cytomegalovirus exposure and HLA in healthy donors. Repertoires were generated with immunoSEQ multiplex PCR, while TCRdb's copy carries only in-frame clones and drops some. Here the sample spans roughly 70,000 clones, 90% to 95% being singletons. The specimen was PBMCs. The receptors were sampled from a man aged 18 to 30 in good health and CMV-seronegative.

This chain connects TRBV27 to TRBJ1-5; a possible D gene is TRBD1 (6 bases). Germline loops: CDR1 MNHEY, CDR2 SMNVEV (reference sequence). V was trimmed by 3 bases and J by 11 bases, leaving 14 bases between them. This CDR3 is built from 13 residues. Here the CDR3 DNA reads TGTGCCAGCAGTTTGAGTCTAGGGGGGGCCCAGCATTTT. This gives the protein CASSLSLGGAQHF.

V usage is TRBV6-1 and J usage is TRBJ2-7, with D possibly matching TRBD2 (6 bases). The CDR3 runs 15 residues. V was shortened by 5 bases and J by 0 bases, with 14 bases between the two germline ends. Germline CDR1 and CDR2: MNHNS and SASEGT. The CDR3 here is CASSQLSGYSYEQYF. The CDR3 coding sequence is TGTGCCAGCAGTCAGCTTAGCGGTTACTCCTACGAGCAGTACTTC.

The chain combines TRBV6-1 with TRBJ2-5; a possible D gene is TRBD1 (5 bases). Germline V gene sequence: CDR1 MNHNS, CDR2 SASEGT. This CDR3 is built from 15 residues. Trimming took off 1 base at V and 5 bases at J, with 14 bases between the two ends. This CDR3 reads CASSEGGQVAETQYF. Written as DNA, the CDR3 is TGTGCCAGCAGTGAAGGGGGCCAGGTAGCTGAGACCCAGTACTTC.

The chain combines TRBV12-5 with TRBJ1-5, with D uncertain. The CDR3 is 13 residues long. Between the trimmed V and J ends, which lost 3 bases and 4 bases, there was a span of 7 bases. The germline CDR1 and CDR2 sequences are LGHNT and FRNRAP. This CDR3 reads CASGFESNQPQHF. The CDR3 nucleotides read TGTGCTAGTGGTTTTGAGAGTAATCAGCCCCAGCATTTT.

The CDR3 protein is CASSSGTPTGELFF. CDR3 sequence (DNA): TGTGCCAGCAGTTCCGGGACTCCTACCGGGGAGCTGTTTTTT. This chain joins TRBV6-5 and TRBJ2-2, with D perhaps matching TRBD2 (6 bases). The germline V gene has CDR1 MNHEY and CDR2 SVGAGI. V gave up 4 bases and J gave up 5 bases, with 11 bases separating them. The CDR3 spans 14 residues.

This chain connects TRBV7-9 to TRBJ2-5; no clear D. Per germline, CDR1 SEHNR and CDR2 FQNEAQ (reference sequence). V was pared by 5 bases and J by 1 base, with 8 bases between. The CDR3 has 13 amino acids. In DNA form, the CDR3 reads TGTGCCAGCAGCCCCCACTCCCAAGAGACCCAGTACTTC. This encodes CASSPHSQETQYF.

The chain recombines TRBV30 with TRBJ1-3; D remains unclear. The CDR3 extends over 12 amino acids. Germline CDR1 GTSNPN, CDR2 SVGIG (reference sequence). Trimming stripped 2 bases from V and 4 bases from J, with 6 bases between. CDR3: CAWSSSGNTIYF. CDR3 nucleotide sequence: TGTGCCTGGAGTTCCTCCGGAAACACCATATATTTT.

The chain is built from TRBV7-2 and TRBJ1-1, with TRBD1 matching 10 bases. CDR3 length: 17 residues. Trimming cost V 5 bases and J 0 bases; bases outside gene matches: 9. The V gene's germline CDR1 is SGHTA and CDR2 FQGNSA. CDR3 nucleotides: TGTGCCAGCAGCCGTTCGGGACAGGGGTTGATGAACACTGAAGCTTTCTTT. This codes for CASSRSGQGLMNTEAFF.

CDR3 DNA: TGTGCCAGCAGGGGGGCGGTATTAGTGACCCAGTACTTC. Translated: CASRGAVLVTQYF. The chain employs TRBV28 and TRBJ2-5; TRBD1 might be the D (6 bases). Germline CDR1 is MDHEN and CDR2 is SYDVKM. V was clipped by 6 bases and J by 7 bases, with 15 bases between them. CDR3 size: 13 residues. Complete variable domain (other parts from reference TRBV28 and TRBJ2-5): DVKVTQSSRYLVKRTGEKVFLECVQDMDHENMFWYRQDPGLGLRLIYFSYDVKMKEKGDIPEGYSVSREKKERFSLILESASTNQTSMYLCASRGAVLVTQYFGPGTRLLVL.